This T cell receptor (beta chain) was captured in a study of T-cell reconstitution after alpha-beta-depleted transplantation in children. The length of the CDR3 is 19 residues. Trimming removed 4 bases from V and 4 bases from J; junction bases left unmatched: 14. Germline CDR1 and CDR2: SGHAT and FQDESV (reference sequence). Findings and caveats of the study: Some patients' high day-60 TCRbeta diversity was attributed to recipient cells surviving conditioning. Alpha-beta T cells present about two months after transplant were reported to originate from several hundred expanded graft clones.

With regard to this clonotype: Its antigen is unidentified.

Unique molecular identifiers were incorporated into the prepared TCRbeta library. TCRdb independently ran MiXCR on the PCR reads; one entry per CDR3 protein. The sample has hundreds of thousands of distinct CDR3 sequences; 10% are singletons. Sequenced here: PBMCs, sampled before TCRalphabeta/CD19-depleted stem cell transplant. The clonotype originates from a child aged 2 to 10 with inherited bone marrow failure, due to receive a stem cell transplant. J is TRBJ2-6 and V is TRBV11-1; 9 bases are a match to TRBD1. The DNA for the CDR3 is TGTGCCAGCAGCTCCCCTGACGGGACAGGGCTCGTGGGGGCCAACGTCCTGACTTTC. It yields the protein CASSSPDGTGLVGANVLTF.